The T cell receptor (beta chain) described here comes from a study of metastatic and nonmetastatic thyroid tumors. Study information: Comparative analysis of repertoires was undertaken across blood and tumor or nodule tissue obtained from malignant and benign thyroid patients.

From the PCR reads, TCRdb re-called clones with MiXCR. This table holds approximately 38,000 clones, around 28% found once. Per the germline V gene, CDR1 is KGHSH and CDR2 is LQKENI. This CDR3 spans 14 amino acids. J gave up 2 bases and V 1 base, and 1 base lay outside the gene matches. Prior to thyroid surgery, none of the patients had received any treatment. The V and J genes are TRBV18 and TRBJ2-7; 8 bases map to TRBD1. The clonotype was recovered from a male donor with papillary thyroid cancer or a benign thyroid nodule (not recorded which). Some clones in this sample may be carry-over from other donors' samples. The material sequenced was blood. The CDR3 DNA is TGTGCCAGCTCACCACGACAGGGGACCTACGAGCAGTACTTC. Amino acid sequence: CASSPRQGTYEQYF.